This T cell receptor (beta chain) was identified during a study of CD8+ T cells in alopecia areata. Study-wide points: Clonality was higher in lesional than normal scalp, especially in alopecia totalis/universalis. With tofacitinib ongoing, many expanded lesional clones persisted in both scalp and blood. Tofacitinib produced a significant decrease in scalp clonality and in expanded CD8+ clones among the top 100.

On this clone: Its antigen remains unknown.

Between the trimmed V and J ends, which lost 4 bases and 6 bases, there was a span of 9 bases. Germline V lookup: CDR1 MNHEY, CDR2 SVGAGI. The CDR3 length is 13 residues. As to treatment: oral pan-JAK inhibitor, 5-10 mg twice daily. It was cDNA, reverse transcribed from extracted RNA, that served as the sequencing template. The table came from immunoSEQ multiplex PCR; TCRdb's copy has only in-frame clones and leaves some out. This table holds about 270,000 clones, 60% found once. The sample in question was CD4+ T cells sorted from blood, obtained at week 52, from a patient treated with tofacitinib. This rearrangement joins TRBV6-5 to TRBJ2-2; D remains ambiguous. The TCR was taken from a human donor with alopecia areata. The CDR3, as DNA: TGTGCCAGCAGTTTAGAGCTACCCGGGGAGCTGTTTTTT. It is translated as CASSLELPGELFF.